Listed here are 9 T cell receptor beta chains from one sample, sequenced in a study of identical twins. TCRdb re-called the 5' RACE reads with MiXCR, one entry per CDR3 protein. The sample carries roughly 700,000 distinct CDR3 sequences, 8.6% recorded once. These same records also appear under a second study, on yellow fever vaccine responses in identical twins.

The material sequenced was PBMCs. These receptors were collected from a woman in her late teens or twenties in good health.

This clonotype showed up many times. This sequence joins TRBV6-1 and TRBJ1-1; D gene unclear. The CDR3 length is 13 residues. Trimming removed 6 bases from V and 0 bases from J, with 8 bases in between. The germline gives CDR1 MNHNS, CDR2 SASEGT. The CDR3 bases are TGTGCCAGCAGCACCGGGGTGAACACTGAAGCTTTCTTT. This sequence encodes CASSTGVNTEAFF.

This clonotype was detected ten times or more. The V and J genes are TRBV12-3 or TRBV12-4 and TRBJ2-1; D call uncertain. The length of the CDR3 is 14 residues. V lost 8 bases and J lost 4, with 15 bases in between. CDR3 in DNA: TGTGCCAGCGGCCCGCCGAAACCTTACAATGAGCAGTTCTTC. Its protein is CASGPPKPYNEQFF.

This clonotype was counted many times. The chain links TRBV29-1 to TRBJ2-7; 11 nucleotides agree with TRBD2. J lost 3 bases, V lost 4 bases, and 5 bases had no gene match. The CDR3 loop spans 14 amino acids. Per germline, CDR1 SQVTM and CDR2 ANQGSEA. CDR3 coding DNA: TGCAGCGTTGTGGTTAGCGGGAGGGTCTACGAGCAGTACTTC. It is translated as CSVVVSGRVYEQYF.

Ten or more counts support this clonotype. The chain carries TRBV5-1 and TRBJ2-5, with D perhaps being TRBD1 or TRBD2 (6 bases each). Germline V CDR1 and CDR2: SGHRS, YFSETQ. The CDR3 is 15 amino acids. V was shortened by 3 bases and J by 5 bases, with 17 bases between the two germline ends. CDR3 DNA: TGCGCCAGCAGCTCGTCTGGGGGGCGAGGGGAGACCCAGTACTTC. Residues: CASSSSGGRGETQYF.

Turning to this clonotype: A much larger clone is a single base away; this may be a read error. V gene TRBV6-4 combines with J gene TRBJ2-1; D unresolved. From germline, CDR1 is MRHNA and CDR2 SNTAGT. V dropped 2 bases and J dropped 3 bases, with 11 bases sitting between them. There are 15 residues in the CDR3. In DNA form, the CDR3 reads TGTGCCAGCAGTGACAGGGCCGCTGACTACAATGAGCAGTTCTTC. Translated, it gives CASSDRAADYNEQFF.

This clonotype was observed a few times. The chain couples TRBV7-9 to TRBJ2-5; 8 positions agree with TRBD2. V lost 0 bases and J lost 5; bases outside the gene matches: 5. Germline loops: CDR1 SEHNR, CDR2 FQNEAQ (reference sequence). This CDR3 region has 15 residues. CDR3 DNA: TGTGCCAGCAGCTTAGCCGGGGGGGCGAAGGAGACCCAGTACTTC. This translates into CASSLAGGAKETQYF.

This clonotype was counted only a few times. CDR3 amino acids: CASTDRPNEQFF. In DNA form, the CDR3 reads TGTGCCAGCACGGACAGGCCTAATGAGCAGTTCTTC. The chain recombines TRBV25-1 with TRBJ2-1; 7 nucleotides match TRBD1. Germline V gene data show CDR1 as MGHDK and CDR2 as SYGVNS. V dropped 7 bases and J dropped 7; count of bases not matched to a gene: 4. The CDR3 runs 12 residues.

This clonotype showed up just a few times. This chain links TRBV6-4 with TRBJ2-3; D is possibly TRBD1 (5 bases). V gave up 10 bases and J gave up 1 base, with 15 bases separating them. This CDR3 is 14 amino acids long. CDR1 and CDR2 (germline): MRHNA, SNTAGT. The CDR3 nucleotides are TGTGCCACACAGGCCAACCTACGCACAGATACGCAGTATTTT. Protein sequence: CATQANLRTDTQYF.

The V gene is TRBV27, the J gene TRBJ2-2, with 7 bases lining up with TRBD1. The junction had 6 bases not matched to a gene; V was cut back by 10 bases and J by 4 bases. Germline V gene sequence: CDR1 MNHEY, CDR2 SMNVEV (reference sequence). The CDR3 runs to 13 residues. The DNA for the CDR3 is TGTGCCACGGGACAGCTTCTCACCGGGGAGCTGTTTTTT. It specifies CATGQLLTGELFF.